These 10 T cell receptor beta chains originate from one sample sequenced in a study of molecular identifiers for immune sequencing clone quantification. MiXCR, run by TCRdb on the PCR reads, gives a single entry per CDR3 protein. This table has 45,000 to 65,000 distinct CDR3 sequences, roughly a quarter appearing once. The specimen sequenced was naive CD8+ T cells from blood, with Jurkat cell RNA spiked in. Subset: FACS-sorted CD8+CD4-CCR7+CD45RA+ naive T cells. The receptors stem from a human donor in good health. Some libraries in this study had Jurkat cell RNA spiked in.

The V and J genes are TRBV3-1 and TRBJ2-7, with D possibly matching TRBD2 (5 bases). Germline CDR1 reads LGHDT; CDR2 reads YNNKEL (reference sequence). The CDR3 extends over 15 amino acids. V was pared by 3 bases and J by 3 bases, with 15 bases between. The CDR3, as DNA: TGTGCCAGCAGCCATAGGGAGTCCCTTCTCTACGAGCAGTACTTC. Translated: CASSHRESLLYEQYF.

This rearrangement joins TRBV6-2 or TRBV6-3 to TRBJ1-2; possibly TRBD1 for D (6 bases). V shed 7 bases and J shed 7 bases, with 34 bases lying between them. The germline V gene encodes CDR1 MNHEY and CDR2 SVGEGT. The CDR3 totals 19 residues. CDR3 amino acids: CASTDLPVIAGEEIGGYTF. As DNA, the CDR3 is TGTGCCAGCACCGACTTACCGGTCATCGCAGGGGAGGAAATTGGTGGCTACACCTTC.

This clonotype was seen more than once but under ten times. The chain is built from TRBV30 and TRBJ2-3; TRBD1 might be the D (5 bases). CDR1 is GTSNPN, CDR2 SVGIG, per germline (reference sequence). The CDR3 contains 13 residues. The V gene lost 3 bases and the J gene lost 1 base, with 8 bases spanning the gap. CDR3 nucleotides: TGTGCCTGGAGGGACATGGGCACAGATACGCAGTATTTT. Its protein is CAWRDMGTDTQYF.

This clonotype was observed at least ten times. V and J are TRBV13 and TRBJ2-3; D remains ambiguous. V dropped 8 bases and J dropped 6 bases, with 12 bases sitting between them. This CDR3 region has 12 residues. Germline V lookup: CDR1 PRHDT, CDR2 FYEKMQ (reference sequence). CDR3 DNA sequence: TGTGCCAGCTCCTTTCGTAGGGATACGCAGTATTTT. Protein sequence: CASSFRRDTQYF.

In its sample, this clonotype was seen many times. The J gene is TRBJ2-1, the V gene TRBV14; 13 bases fit TRBD2. Germline V gene sequence: CDR1 SGHDN, CDR2 FVKESK. This CDR3 contains 18 residues. V trimming: 0 bases; J trimming: 3 bases; junction bases outside the gene matches: 5. The CDR3 nucleotides are TGTGCCAGCAGCCAAGAACTAGCGGGGGGGCCTGACTACAATGAGCAGTTCTTC. It yields the protein CASSQELAGGPDYNEQFF.

This clonotype was recorded many times. The chain recombines TRBV29-1 with TRBJ1-2; 7 bases line up with TRBD1. The CDR3 has 14 amino acids. The germline V gene encodes CDR1 SQVTM and CDR2 ANQGSEA. With 5 bases clipped from V and 4 bases from J, the junction kept 10 bases outside the gene matches. Here the CDR3 DNA reads TGCAGCGTTAGTCCCCAAGGACAGGCCTATGGCTACACCTTC. This sequence encodes CSVSPQGQAYGYTF. The full variable domain, rest sourced from reference TRBV29-1 and TRBJ1-2, is SAVISQKPSRDICQRGTSLTIQCQVDSQVTMMFWYRQQPGQSLTLIATANQGSEATYESGFVIDKFPISRPNLTFSTLTVSNMSPEDSSIYLCSVSPQGQAYGYTFGSGTRLTVV.

This clonotype has at least ten counts. The V and J genes are TRBV29-1 and TRBJ1-2, with D hard to call. The CDR3 sequence is 12 residues long. V was clipped by 6 bases and J by 4 bases, with 12 bases between them. Germline V CDR1 and CDR2: SQVTM, ANQGSEA. CDR3 in DNA: TGCAGCGTCGACACGCAAATCTATGGCTACACCTTC. Its translation is CSVDTQIYGYTF.

This clonotype was detected ten times or more. The chain links TRBV9 to TRBJ2-2, with D possibly matching TRBD1 (6 bases). CDR3 size: 16 residues. V lost 2 bases and J lost 2, with 13 bases in between. Germline V CDR1 and CDR2: SGDLS, YYNGEE. Written as DNA, the CDR3 is TGTGCCAGCAGCGTGGGCGCAGGGGAAAACACCGGGGAGCTGTTTTTT. Its protein product is CASSVGAGENTGELFF.

Many counts were recorded for this clonotype. J is TRBJ1-3 and V is TRBV7-9; weak D call: TRBD1 (5 bases). Deletions cut 4 bases from V and 0 bases from J, with 13 bases between. Germline V gene lookup returns CDR1 SEHNR and CDR2 FQNEAQ (reference sequence). The CDR3 is 16 residues long. In nucleotides, the CDR3 is TGTGCCAGCAGCTCGGGACCTTCGAGCTCTGGAAACACCATATATTTT. Protein: CASSSGPSSSGNTIYF. The variable domain in full, completed from reference TRBV7-9 and TRBJ1-3, reads DTGVSQNPRHKITKRGQNVTFRCDPISEHNRLYWYRQTLGQGPEFLTYFQNEAQLEKSRLLSDRFSAERPKGSFSTLEIQRTEQGDSAMYLCASSSGPSSSGNTIYFGEGSWLTVV.

About this clonotype: This could be a read error, since a much larger clone is one nucleotide away. The chain links TRBV12-3 or TRBV12-4 to TRBJ2-3, with D hard to call. V dropped 4 bases and J dropped 0 bases, with 17 bases sitting between them. The CDR3 extends over 17 amino acids. The DNA for the CDR3 is TGTGCCAGCAGTTCTCTGGCCGACAATCCTAGCACAGATACGCAGTATTTT. Its protein is CASSSLADNPSTDTQYF.